This TCR beta chain comes out of a study of T cell repertoires in cytomegalovirus infection. CDR3 length equals 14 residues. The V gene's germline CDR1 is MNHNY and CDR2 SVGAGI (reference sequence). Between the trimmed V and J ends, which lost 5 bases and 8 bases, there was a span of 15 bases. On this clonotype: Its antigen is not known.

General observations from the study: Public TCR beta family frequency separated CMV-and-HLA carriers, including in an independent cohort.

TCRdb processed the reads anew with MiXCR; each CDR3 protein has one entry. Seen here are 600,000 to 700,000 distinct CDR3 sequences, about 33% observed once, and the top ten hold about 20%. The chain couples TRBV6-6 to TRBJ1-4; D gene ambiguous. The TCR comes from a human donor in good health (CMV status not recorded). Some clones in this sample may be carry-over from other donors' samples. The material was cultured PBMCs, obtained from culture after CMV antigen stimulation. As DNA, the CDR3 is TGTGCCAGCAGTGACGTCAACTTCGGCGAAAAACTGTTTTTT. Translating gives CASSDVNFGEKLFF.